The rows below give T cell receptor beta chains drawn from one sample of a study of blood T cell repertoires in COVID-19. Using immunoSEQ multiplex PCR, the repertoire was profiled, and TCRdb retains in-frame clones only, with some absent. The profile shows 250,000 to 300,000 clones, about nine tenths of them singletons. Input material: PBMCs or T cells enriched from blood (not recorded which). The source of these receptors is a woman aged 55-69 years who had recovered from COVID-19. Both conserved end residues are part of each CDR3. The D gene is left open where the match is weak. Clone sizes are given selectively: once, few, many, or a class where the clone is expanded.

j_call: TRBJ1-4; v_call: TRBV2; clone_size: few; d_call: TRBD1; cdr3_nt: TGTGCCAGCAGCAAAGACAGGGCGGAAAAACTGTTTTTT; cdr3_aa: CASSKDRAEKLFF
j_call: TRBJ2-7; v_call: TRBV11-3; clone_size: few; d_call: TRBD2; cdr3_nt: TGTGCCAGCAGCTTCGGGAGGTCCTCCTACGAGCAGTACTTC; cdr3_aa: CASSFGRSSYEQYF
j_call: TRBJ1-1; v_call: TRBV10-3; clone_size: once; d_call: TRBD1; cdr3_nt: TGTGCCATCAGTCAGCAAGAGACAGGGGACACTGAAGCTTTCTTT; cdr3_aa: CAISQQETGDTEAFF
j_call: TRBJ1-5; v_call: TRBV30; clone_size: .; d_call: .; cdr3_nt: TGTGCCGCAACCGACAGCAATAGCAATCAGCCCCAGCATTTT; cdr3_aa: CAATDSNSNQPQHF
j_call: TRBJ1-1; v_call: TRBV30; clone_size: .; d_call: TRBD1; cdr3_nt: TGTGCCTGGAGCCCGGGACAGGGGACCGGAGCTTTCTTT; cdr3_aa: CAWSPGQGTGAFF
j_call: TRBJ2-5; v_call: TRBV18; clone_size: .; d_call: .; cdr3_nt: TGTGCCAGCTCACCGGGGCTAAACCAAGAGACCCAGTACTTC; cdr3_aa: CASSPGLNQETQYF
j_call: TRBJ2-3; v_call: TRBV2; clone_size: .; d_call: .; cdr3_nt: TGTGCCAGCAGTGTGCTAACAGATACGCAGTATTTT; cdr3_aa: CASSVLTDTQYF
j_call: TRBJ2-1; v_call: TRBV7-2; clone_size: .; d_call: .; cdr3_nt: TGTGCCAGCAGCTTAGAAGCGGGCACGCGGAATGAGCAGTTCTTC; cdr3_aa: CASSLEAGTRNEQFF
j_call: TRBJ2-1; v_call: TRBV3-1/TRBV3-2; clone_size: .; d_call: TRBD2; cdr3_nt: TGTGCCAGCAGCTCCCCGGGACTACCCAATGAGCAGTTCTTC; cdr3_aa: CASSSPGLPNEQFF
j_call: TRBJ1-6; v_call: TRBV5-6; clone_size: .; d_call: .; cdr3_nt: TGTGCCAGCAGCCTAAGCCCGTCAGGGATCAATTCACCCCTCCACTTT; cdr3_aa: CASSLSPSGINSPLHF
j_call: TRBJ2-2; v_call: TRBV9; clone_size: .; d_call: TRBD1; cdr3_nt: TGTGCCAGCAGCGCCTCCGCAGGGGGCCGAACCGGGGAGCTGTTTTTT; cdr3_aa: CASSASAGGRTGELFF
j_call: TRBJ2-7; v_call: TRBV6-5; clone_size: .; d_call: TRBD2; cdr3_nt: TGTGCCAGCAGTTACTCGTATAGCGGGACCTACGAGCAGTACTTC; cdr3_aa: CASSYSYSGTYEQYF
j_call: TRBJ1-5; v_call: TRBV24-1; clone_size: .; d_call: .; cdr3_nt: TGTGCCACCAGTGCCGGGTCCTCAAGGTCTCAGCCCCAGCATTTT; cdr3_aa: CATSAGSSRSQPQHF
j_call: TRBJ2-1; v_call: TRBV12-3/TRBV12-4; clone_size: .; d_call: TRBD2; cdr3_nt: TGTGCCAGCGGTAGCGGGAGGAATGAGCAGTTCTTC; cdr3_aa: CASGSGRNEQFF
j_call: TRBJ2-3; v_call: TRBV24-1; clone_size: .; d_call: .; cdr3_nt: TGTGCCACCAGTGATGAACGGGAGACTTTCACAGATACGCAGTATTTT; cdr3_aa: CATSDERETFTDTQYF
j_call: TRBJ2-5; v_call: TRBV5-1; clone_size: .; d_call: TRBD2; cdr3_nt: TGCGCCAGCAGCTTTGGGGTCGGGGGGAGCTTCCAAGAGACCCAGTACTTC; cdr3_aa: CASSFGVGGSFQETQYF
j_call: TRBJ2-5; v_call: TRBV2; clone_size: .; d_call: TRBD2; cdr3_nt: TGTGCCAGCAGTGAAATTGGGAGGGGAGAAGAGACCCAGTACTTC; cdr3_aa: CASSEIGRGEETQYF
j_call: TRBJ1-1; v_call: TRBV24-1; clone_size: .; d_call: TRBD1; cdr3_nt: TGTGCCACCAGTGGAGGACAGGGCCGAACTGAAGCTTTCTTT; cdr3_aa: CATSGGQGRTEAFF
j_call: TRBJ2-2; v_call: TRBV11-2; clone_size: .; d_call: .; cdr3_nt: TGTGCCAGCAGTCCACAGAACACCGGGGAGCTGTTTTTT; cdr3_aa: CASSPQNTGELFF
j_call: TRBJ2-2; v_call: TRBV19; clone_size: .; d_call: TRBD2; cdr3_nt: TGTGCCTCATGGACTAGCGGGGGGGCAAGCACCGGGGAGCTGTTTTTT; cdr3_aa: CASWTSGGASTGELFF
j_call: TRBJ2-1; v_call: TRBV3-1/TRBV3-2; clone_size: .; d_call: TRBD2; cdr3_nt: TGTGCCAGCAGCGGACTAGCGGGAGGTCACAATGAGCAGTTCTTC; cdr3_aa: CASSGLAGGHNEQFF
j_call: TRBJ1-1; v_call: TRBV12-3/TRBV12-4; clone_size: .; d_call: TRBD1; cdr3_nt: TGTGCCAGCACCTGGACAGGCAACACTGAAGCTTTCTTT; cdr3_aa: CASTWTGNTEAFF
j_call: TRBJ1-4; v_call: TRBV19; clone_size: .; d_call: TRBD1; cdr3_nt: TGTGCCAGCCGCCGGGACAGTCGGGCAACTAATGAAAAACTGTTTTTT; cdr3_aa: CASRRDSRATNEKLFF
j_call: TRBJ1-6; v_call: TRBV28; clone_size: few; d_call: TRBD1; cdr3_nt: TGTGCCAGCAGCCCCACGGGACAGCATAATTCACCCCTCCACTTT; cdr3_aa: CASSPTGQHNSPLHF
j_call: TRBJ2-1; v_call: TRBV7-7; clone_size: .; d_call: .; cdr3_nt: TGTGCTAGCAGCTTAAGGTGGGGGAGGGACATTGAGCAGTTCTTC; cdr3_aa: CASSLRWGRDIEQFF
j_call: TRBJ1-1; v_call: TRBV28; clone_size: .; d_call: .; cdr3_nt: TGTGCCATCAGGGACGGGGGGCGGACTGAAGCTTTCTTT; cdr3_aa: CAIRDGGRTEAFF
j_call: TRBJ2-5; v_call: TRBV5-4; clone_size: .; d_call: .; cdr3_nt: TGTGCCAGCAGCTTGGGGGTAGCGGCCCAAGAGACCCAGTACTTC; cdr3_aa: CASSLGVAAQETQYF
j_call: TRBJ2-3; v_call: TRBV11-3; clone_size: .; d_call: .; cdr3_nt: TGTGCCAGCAGCTTAGAAGGGACTGCTGCAGATACGCAGTATTTT; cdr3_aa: CASSLEGTAADTQYF
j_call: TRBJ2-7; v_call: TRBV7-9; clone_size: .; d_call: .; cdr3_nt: TGTGCCAGCAGCTCGGGACGGGGGAGCTCCTACGAGCAGTACTTC; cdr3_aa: CASSSGRGSSYEQYF
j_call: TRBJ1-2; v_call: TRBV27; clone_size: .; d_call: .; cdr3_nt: TGTGCCAGCAATACCTCGGGTTTTGGTGGCTACACCTTC; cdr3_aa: CASNTSGFGGYTF
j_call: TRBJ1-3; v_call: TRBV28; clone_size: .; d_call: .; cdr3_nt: TGTGCCAGCAGTGGGCGCTTAGCGAGCTCTGGAAACACCATATATTTT; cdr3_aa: CASSGRLASSGNTIYF
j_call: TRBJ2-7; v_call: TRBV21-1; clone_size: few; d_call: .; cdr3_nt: TGTGCCAGCCCAAAGACAGGGGCTCCATACGAGCAGTACTTC; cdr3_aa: CASPKTGAPYEQYF
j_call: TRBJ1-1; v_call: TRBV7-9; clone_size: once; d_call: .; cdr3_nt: TGTGCCAGCAGCCCAGTAAACACTGAAGCTTTCTTT; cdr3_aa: CASSPVNTEAFF
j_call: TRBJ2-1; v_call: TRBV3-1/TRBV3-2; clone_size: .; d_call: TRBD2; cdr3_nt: TGTGCCAGCAGGCTAGCGGGGGCTAACAATGAGCAGTTCTTC; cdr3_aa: CASRLAGANNEQFF
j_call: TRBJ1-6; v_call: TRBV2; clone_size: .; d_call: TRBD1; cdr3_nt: TGTGCCAGCATCCGGGACAGCGCCTCTTCACCCCTCCACTTT; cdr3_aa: CASIRDSASSPLHF
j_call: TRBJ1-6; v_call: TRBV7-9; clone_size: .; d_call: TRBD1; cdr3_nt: TGTGCCAGCAGCTTCTCCGGGACAGTTAATTCACCCCTCCACTTT; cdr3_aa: CASSFSGTVNSPLHF
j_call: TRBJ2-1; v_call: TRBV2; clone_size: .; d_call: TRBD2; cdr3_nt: TGTGCCAGCAGCCAGCCTCTAGCGGGGGTCCTGTGGCAGTTCTTC; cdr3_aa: CASSQPLAGVLWQFF
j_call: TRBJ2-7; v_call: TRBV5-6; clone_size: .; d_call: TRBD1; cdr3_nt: TGTGCCAGCAGCTTAGGCAGGGGGATCGAGCAGTACTTC; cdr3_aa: CASSLGRGIEQYF
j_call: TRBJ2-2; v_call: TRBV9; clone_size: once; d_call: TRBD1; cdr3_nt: TGTGCCAGCAATCCAACGCGGACAGGGGGTACCGGGGAGCTGTTTTTT; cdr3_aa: CASNPTRTGGTGELFF
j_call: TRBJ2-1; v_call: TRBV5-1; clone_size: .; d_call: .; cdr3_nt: TGCGCCAGCAGGTCTAGCTGGGAGCAGTTCTTC; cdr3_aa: CASRSSWEQFF
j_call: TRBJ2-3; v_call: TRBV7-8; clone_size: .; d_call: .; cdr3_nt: TGTGCCAGCAGCTTTGCCCCGGGGTTAAGTGAGGGCCGGCGAAATACGCAGTATTTT; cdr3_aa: CASSFAPGLSEGRRNTQYF
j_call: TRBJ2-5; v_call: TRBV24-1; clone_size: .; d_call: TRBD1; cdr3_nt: TGTGCCACCAGTGACGGCCGGGACAGGGGGCAGGAGACCCAGTACTTC; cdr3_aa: CATSDGRDRGQETQYF
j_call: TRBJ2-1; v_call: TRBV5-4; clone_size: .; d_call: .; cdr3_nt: TGTGCCAGCAGCAGCAGCGGAGGAGGTCCCTACAATGAGCAGTTCTTC; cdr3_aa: CASSSSGGGPYNEQFF
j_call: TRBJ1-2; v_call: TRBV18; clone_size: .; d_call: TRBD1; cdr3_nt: TGTGCCAGCTCACCCGGACAGGGCCACTATGGCTACACCTTC; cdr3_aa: CASSPGQGHYGYTF
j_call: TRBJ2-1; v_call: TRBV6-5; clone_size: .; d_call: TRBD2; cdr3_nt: TGTGCCAGCAGTTACAATCCGACTAGCGGGAACAATGAGCAGTTCTTC; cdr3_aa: CASSYNPTSGNNEQFF
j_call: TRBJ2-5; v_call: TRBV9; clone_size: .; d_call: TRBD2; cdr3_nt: TGTGCCAGCAGCTACTTCGGACTAGCCCAAGAGACCCAGTACTTC; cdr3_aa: CASSYFGLAQETQYF
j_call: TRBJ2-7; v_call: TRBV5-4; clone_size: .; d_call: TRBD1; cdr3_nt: TGTGCCAGCAGCCCGAGACAGGGGCTATTCTACGAGCAGTACTTC; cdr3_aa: CASSPRQGLFYEQYF